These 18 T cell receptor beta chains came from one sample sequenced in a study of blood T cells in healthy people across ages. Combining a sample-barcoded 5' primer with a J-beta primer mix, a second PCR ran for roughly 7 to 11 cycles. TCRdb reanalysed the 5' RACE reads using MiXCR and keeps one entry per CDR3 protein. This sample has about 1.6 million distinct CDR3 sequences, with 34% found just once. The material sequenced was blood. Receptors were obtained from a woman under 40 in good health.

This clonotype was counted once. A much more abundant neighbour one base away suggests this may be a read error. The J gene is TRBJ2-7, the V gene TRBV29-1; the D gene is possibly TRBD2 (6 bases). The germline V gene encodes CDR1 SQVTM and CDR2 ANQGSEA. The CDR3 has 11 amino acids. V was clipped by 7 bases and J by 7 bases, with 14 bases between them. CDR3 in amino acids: CSGTGVREQYF. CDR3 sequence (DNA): TGCAGCGGTACGGGGGTTCGTGAGCAGTACTTC.

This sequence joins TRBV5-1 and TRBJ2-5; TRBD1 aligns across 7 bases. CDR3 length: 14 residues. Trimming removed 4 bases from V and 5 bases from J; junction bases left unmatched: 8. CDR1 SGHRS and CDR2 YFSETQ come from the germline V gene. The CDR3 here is CASSATTGKETQYF. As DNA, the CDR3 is TGCGCCAGCAGCGCGACGACAGGGAAGGAGACCCAGTACTTC.

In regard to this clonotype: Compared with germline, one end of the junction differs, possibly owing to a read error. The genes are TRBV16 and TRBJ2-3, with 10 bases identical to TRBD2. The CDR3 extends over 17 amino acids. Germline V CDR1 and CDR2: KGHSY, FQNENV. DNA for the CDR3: TGTGCCAGCAGCCAATCAATAGCGGGGGGCCGCACAGGTACGCAGTATTTT. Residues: CASSQSIAGGRTGTQYF.

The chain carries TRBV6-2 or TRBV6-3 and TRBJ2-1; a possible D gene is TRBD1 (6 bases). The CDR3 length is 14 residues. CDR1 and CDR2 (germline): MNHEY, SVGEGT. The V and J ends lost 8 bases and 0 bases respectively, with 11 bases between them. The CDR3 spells CASARGRSYNEQFF. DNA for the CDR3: TGTGCCAGCGCCAGGGGACGCTCCTACAATGAGCAGTTCTTC.

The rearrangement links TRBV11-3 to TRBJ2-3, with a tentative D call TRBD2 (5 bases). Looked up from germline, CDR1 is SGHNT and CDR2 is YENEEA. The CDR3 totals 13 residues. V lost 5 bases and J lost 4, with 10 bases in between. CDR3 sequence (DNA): TGTGCCAGCAGCAACGGGATCCCAGATACGCAGTATTTT. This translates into CASSNGIPDTQYF.

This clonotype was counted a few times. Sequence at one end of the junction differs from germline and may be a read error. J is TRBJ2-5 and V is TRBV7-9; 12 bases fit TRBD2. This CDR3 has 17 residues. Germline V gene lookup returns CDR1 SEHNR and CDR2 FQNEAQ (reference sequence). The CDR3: CASSLGLAGPNQETQYF. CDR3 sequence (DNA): TGTGCCAGCAGTTTAGGACTAGCGGGGCCCAACCAAGAGACCCAGTACTTC.

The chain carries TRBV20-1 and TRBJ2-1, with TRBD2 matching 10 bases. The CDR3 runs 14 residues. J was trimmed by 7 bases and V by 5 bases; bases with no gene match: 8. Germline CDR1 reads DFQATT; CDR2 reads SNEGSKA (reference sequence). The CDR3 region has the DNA TGCAGTGCTCAGAGCGGGAGGGCCTTTAATGAGCAGTTCTTC. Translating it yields CSAQSGRAFNEQFF.

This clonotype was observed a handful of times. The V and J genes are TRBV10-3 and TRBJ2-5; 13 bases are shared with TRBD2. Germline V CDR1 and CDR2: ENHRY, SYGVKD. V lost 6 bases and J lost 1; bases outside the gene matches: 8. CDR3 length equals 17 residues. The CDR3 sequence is CAISRGLAGASQETQYF. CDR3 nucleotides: TGTGCCATCAGCCGTGGACTAGCGGGGGCGTCCCAAGAGACCCAGTACTTC.

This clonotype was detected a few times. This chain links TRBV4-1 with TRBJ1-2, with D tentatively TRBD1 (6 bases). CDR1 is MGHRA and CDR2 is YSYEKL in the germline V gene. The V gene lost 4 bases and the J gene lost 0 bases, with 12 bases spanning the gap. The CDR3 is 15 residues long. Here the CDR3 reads CASSPGQFSNYGYTF. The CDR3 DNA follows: TGCGCCAGCAGCCCAGGACAGTTCTCTAACTATGGCTACACCTTC.

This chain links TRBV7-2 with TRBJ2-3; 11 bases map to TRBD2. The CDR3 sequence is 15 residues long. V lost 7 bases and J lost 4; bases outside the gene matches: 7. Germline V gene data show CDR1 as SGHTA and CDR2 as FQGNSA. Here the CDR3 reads CASTFLAGGPDTQYF. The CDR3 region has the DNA TGTGCCAGCACCTTCCTAGCGGGGGGCCCAGATACGCAGTATTTT.

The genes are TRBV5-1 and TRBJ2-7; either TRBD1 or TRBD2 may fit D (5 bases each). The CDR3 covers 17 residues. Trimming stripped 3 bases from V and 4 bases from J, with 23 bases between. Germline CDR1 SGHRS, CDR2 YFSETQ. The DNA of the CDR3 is TGCGCCAGCAGCTCTGGGGGAGCCGGGACGGGTTCATACGAGCAGTACTTC. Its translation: CASSSGGAGTGSYEQYF.

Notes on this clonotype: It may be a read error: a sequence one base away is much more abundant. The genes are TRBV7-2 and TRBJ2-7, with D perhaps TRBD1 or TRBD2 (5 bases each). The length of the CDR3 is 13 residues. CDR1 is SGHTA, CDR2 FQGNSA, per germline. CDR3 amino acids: CASSRDGTYELYF. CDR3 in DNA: TGTGCCAGCAGCCGGGACGGGACCTACGAGCTGTACTTC.

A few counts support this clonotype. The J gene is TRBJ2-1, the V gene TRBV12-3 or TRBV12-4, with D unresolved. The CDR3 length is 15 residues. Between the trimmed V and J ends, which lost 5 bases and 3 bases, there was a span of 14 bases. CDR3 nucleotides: TGTGCCAGCAGTGACGAGGCATCTGTCTACAATGAGCAGTTCTTC. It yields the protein CASSDEASVYNEQFF.

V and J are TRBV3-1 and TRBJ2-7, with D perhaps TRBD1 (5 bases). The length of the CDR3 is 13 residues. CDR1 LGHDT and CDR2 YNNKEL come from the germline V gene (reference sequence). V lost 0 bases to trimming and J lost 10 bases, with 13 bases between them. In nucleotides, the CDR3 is TGTGCCAGCAGCCAAGATAACAGGCGATTCCAGTACTTC. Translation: CASSQDNRRFQYF.

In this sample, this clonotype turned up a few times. The CDR3 DNA sequence: TGTGCCAGCAGCATCCGCGGGAGGGCAGACAATTCACCCCTCCACTTT. Encoded protein: CASSIRGRADNSPLHF. The chain has TRBV3-1 and TRBJ1-6; D gene unclear. The CDR3 consists of 16 residues. Germline V gene data show CDR1 as LGHDT and CDR2 as YNNKEL (reference sequence). Trimming cost V 5 bases and J 7 bases, with 18 bases left between them. The full variable domain, with the rest looked up from reference TRBV3-1 and TRBJ1-6, is DTAVSQTPKYLVTQMGNDKSIKCEQNLGHDTMYWYKQDSKKFLKIMFSYNNKELIINETVPNRFSPKSPDKAHLNLHINSLELGDSAVYFCASSIRGRADNSPLHFGNGTRLTVT.

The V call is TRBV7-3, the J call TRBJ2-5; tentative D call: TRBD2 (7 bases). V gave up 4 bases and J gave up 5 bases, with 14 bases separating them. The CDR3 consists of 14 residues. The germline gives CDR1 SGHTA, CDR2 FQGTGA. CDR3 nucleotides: TGTGCCAGCAGCTCGGGGGGCGCTCTTGAGACCCAGTACTTC. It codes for CASSSGGALETQYF.

CDR3 nucleotides: TGTGCCTGGGGGATCGGGAGGGCCTACGAGCAGTACTTC. Its translation: CAWGIGRAYEQYF. The V and J genes are TRBV30 and TRBJ2-7, with TRBD2 matching over 8 bases. This CDR3 region has 13 residues. CDR1 and CDR2 (germline): GTSNPN, SVGIG (reference sequence). V gave up 5 bases and J gave up 2 bases; unmatched junction bases: 5.

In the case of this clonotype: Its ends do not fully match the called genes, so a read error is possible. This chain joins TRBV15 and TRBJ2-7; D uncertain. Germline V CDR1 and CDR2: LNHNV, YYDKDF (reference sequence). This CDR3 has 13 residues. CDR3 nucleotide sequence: TGTGCCACCTGCAGAGCACGGGCCGGCGAGCAGTACTTC. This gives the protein CATCRARAGEQYF.